Only a few counts were recorded for the clone carrying this T cell receptor (beta chain). Its antigen remains unidentified. The data stem from a study of graft-versus-host responses after intestinal transplantation. Study-wide background: As for transplant type, recipients had multivisceral, liver-intestinal, or isolated intestinal grafts. Notes on the study in general: GvH clones appeared in recipient marrow, some first in ileum or blood.

Generated by immunoSEQ multiplex PCR, the TCRdb table keeps only in-frame clones and is missing some. The sample lists approximately 100,000 clones, about 88% seen once, with 0.9% in the top ten. The CDR3 loop spans 10 amino acids. Germline CDR1 SNHLY, CDR2 FYNNEI. V dropped 4 bases and J dropped 11 bases, with 9 bases sitting between them. The origin of this receptor is a human donor who received an intestinal transplant. Sample: unstimulated CD4+ T cells sorted from spleen or lymph node cells, taken before intestinal transplant. This rearrangement joins TRBV2 to TRBJ2-7; D is unclear. Here the CDR3 reads CASSVSGEYF. The CDR3 coding sequence is TGTGCCAGCAGTGTCTCTGGGGAGTACTTC. The whole variable domain, filled in from reference TRBV2 and TRBJ2-7, reads EPEVTQTPSHQVTQMGQEVILRCVPISNHLYFYWYRQILGQKVEFLVSFYNNEISEKSEIFDDQFSVERPDGSNFTLKIRSTKLEDSAMYFCASSVSGEYFGPGTRLTVT.